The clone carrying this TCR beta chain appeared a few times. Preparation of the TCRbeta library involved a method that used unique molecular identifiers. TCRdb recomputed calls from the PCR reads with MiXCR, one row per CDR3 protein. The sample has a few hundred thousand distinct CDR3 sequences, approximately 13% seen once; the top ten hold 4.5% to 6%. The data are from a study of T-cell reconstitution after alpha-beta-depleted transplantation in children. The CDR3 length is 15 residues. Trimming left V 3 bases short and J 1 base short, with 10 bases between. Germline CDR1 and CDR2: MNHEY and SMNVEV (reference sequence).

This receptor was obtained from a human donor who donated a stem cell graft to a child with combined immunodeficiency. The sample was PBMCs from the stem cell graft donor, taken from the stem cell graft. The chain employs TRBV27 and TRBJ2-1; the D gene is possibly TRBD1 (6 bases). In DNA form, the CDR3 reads TGTGCCAGCAGTTTCGGGACACATTCCTACAATGAGCAGTTCTTC. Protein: CASSFGTHSYNEQFF.